One and the same sample provided the 3 T cell receptor beta chains below, sequenced in a study of beta chain features in type 1 diabetes. Findings of the study overall: For Type 1 diabetes patients, all four CD4+ subsets carried TCRB CDR3s that were moderately but significantly shorter.

Their antigens are not known. As every portion of the isolated RNA was reverse transcribed, the sequencing read expressed TCRB transcripts. Method: immunoSEQ multiplex PCR; TCRdb's copy keeps in-frame clones and lacks some. The repertoire holds roughly 160,000 clones, under 9.5% seen once, with under 0.55% in the top ten. The sequencing input was central memory CD4+ T cells from blood. Receptors were obtained from a man between 18 and 29 years old with type 1 diabetes.

This clone was counted only a few times. V and J are TRBV10-3 and TRBJ2-5; a possible D gene is TRBD2 (5 bases). V was pared by 0 bases and J by 5 bases, with 7 bases between. The CDR3 extends over 13 amino acids. CDR1 is ENHRY and CDR2 is SYGVKD in the germline V gene. As DNA, the CDR3 is TGTGCCATCAGTGAGTCGATAGCGGAGACCCAGTACTTC. It specifies CAISESIAETQYF.

This clone was seen more than once but under ten times. The rearrangement links TRBV7-9 to TRBJ2-1; 12 nucleotides match TRBD2. CDR3 length equals 15 residues. J gave up 4 bases and V 4 bases, and 2 bases lay outside the gene matches. Germline V CDR1 and CDR2: SEHNR, FQNEAQ (reference sequence). The CDR3 sequence: CASSYGLAGYNEQFF. In DNA, the CDR3 is TGTGCCAGCAGCTATGGACTAGCGGGGTACAATGAGCAGTTCTTC.

This clone was observed a handful of times. The V and J genes are TRBV7-2 and TRBJ1-1; possibly TRBD1 for D (5 bases). The ends were cut back, 3 bases at V and 4 bases at J, with 12 bases in the middle. The CDR3 has 14 residues. Germline loops: CDR1 SGHTA, CDR2 FQGNSA. CDR3 sequence reads: CASSFGPQGTEAFF. The CDR3 nucleotides read TGTGCCAGCAGCTTCGGGCCCCAGGGCACTGAAGCTTTCTTT.